These T cell receptor beta chains were read from a single sample in a study of blood T cell repertoires in COVID-19. Clones were read by immunoSEQ multiplex PCR, and TCRdb kept only the in-frame ones, dropping some. Of some 74,000 clones in the sample, roughly 84% were seen once. The sequenced sample consisted of peripheral blood. These receptors were taken from a man aged 50-60 years with active COVID-19. Each CDR3 is given with its conserved first and last residue. The D gene is left open where the match is weak.

V gene,J gene,D gene,CDR3 DNA,CDR3 protein
TRBV15,TRBJ2-3,NA,TGTGCCACCAGCAGAGATATTCAGGATACGCAGTATTTT,CATSRDIQDTQYF
TRBV28,TRBJ2-3,TRBD2,TGTGCCAGCAGTATAGCGGGGGCGCGGGGAGATACGCAGTATTTT,CASSIAGARGDTQYF
TRBV4-3,TRBJ2-7,TRBD1,TGCGCCAGCAGCCTCAGCCGGGACAGCGAGCAGTACTTC,CASSLSRDSEQYF
TRBV7-2,TRBJ2-7,TRBD1,TGTGCCAGTACAGGGGGAGGCTACGAGCAGTACTTC,CASTGGGYEQYF
TRBV5-1,TRBJ2-6,NA,TGCGCCAGCAGCTTGTTTGAGACTGGGGCCAACGTCCTGACTTTC,CASSLFETGANVLTF
TRBV19,TRBJ2-2,TRBD1,TGTGCCAGTAGTGCAGGGGACAGGCCTGACACCGGGGAGCTGTTTTTT,CASSAGDRPDTGELFF
TRBV30,TRBJ1-3,NA,TGTGCCTGGGCGAGACAGACTTCGGGAAACACCATATATTTT,CAWARQTSGNTIYF
TRBV19,TRBJ2-3,NA,TGTGCCAGTAGTCCTCGATTCACTAGCACAGATACGCAGTATTTT,CASSPRFTSTDTQYF
TRBV24-1,TRBJ2-7,NA,TGTGCCAGCCCACCGCCGGGAGACTACGAGCAGTACTTC,CASPPPGDYEQYF
TRBV19,TRBJ2-2,TRBD1,TGTGCCAGTAGTCCGGGACAGGGGGCGAACACCGGGGAGCTGTTTTTT,CASSPGQGANTGELFF